The entry that follows covers one TCR beta chain sequence. The antigen is not known. Produced via immunoSEQ multiplex PCR; TCRdb's table is partial and in-frame only. In the table there are fewer than 35,000 clones, 90% to 95% of which are singletons. Samples derive from patients with active juvenile idiopathic arthritis. This sample was taken from a study of circulating and synovial CD4+ cells in juvenile arthritis. Whole-study results and caveats: Some such blood samples were as oligoclonal as synovium. T cell genome counts differed by at least an order of magnitude between CPL and CD4 samples. Compared with bulk blood, circulating pathogenic-like lymphocytes shared substantially more CDR3 sequences with synovial T cells.

Per germline, CDR1 SGHTA and CDR2 FQGTGA. The CDR3 sequence is 11 residues long. Trimming shortened V by 5 bases and J by 7 bases, and 7 bases separated the two germline ends. Sequencing used CD4+ T cells from blood. V gene TRBV7-3 combines with J gene TRBJ2-3; TRBD2 is a possible D gene (6 bases). The TCR was taken from a human donor with juvenile idiopathic arthritis. The CDR3 protein is CASSAGNTQYF. The DNA for the CDR3 is TGTGCCAGCAGCGCGGGGAATACGCAGTATTTT.